Below are 25 T cell receptor beta chains sequenced from a single sample in a study of type 1 regulatory T cells (dated by TCRdb to the early 2020s). Here is what the overall study found, with its caveats: Compared with non-Tr1 cells, Tr1 cells had a narrower TCR repertoire, and the study took this difference to reflect clonal expansion driven by alloantigen.

For these receptors, no antigen is known. The reads were generated on an Illumina MiSeq. TCRdb cleaned the public reads at Q25 with fastp, built clones with MiXCR and kept in-frame beta chains. When rows share a CDR3 protein, they turn into one entry using the most common DNA and genes. The sample profile shows tens of thousands of distinct CDR3 sequences; around 21% of them were found once. Of the sample, less than 10% falls within the top ten clones. Sequencing was performed on cultured type 1 regulatory T (Tr1) cells, either the whole culture or a sorted fraction (not recorded which). The intended sense of this specimen's cell subset or site label: type 1 regulatory T cells sorted from the T-allo10 product. The origin of the receptors is a human donor in good health.

The chain combines TRBV7-3 with TRBJ1-6, with D hard to call. V dropped 5 bases and J dropped 6 bases, with 8 bases sitting between them. The length of the CDR3 is 13 residues. The germline V gene has CDR1 SGHTA and CDR2 FQGTGA. The CDR3 nucleotides read TGTGCCAGCAGCCAGACCAGTAATTCACCCCTCCACTTT. This codes for CASSQTSNSPLHF.

This clonotype has just a few counts. The gene calls are TRBV20-1 and TRBJ1-6, with 8 bases lining up with TRBD1. With V trimmed by 8 bases and J by 7 bases, 10 bases remained unmatched. There are 14 residues in the CDR3. Germline V gene lookup returns CDR1 DFQATT and CDR2 SNEGSKA (reference sequence). This chain's CDR3 is CSHTRTGSNSPLHF. CDR3 DNA sequence: TGCAGTCATACTCGGACAGGGTCGAATTCACCCCTCCACTTT.

The chain combines TRBV3-1 with TRBJ2-4; 7 nucleotides match TRBD1. V shed 4 bases, J shed 7 bases, and the junction held 7 bases outside the gene matches. CDR3 size: 14 residues. CDR1 and CDR2 (germline): LGHDT, YNNKEL (reference sequence). The CDR3 spells CASSPSGGPNIQYF. In DNA, the CDR3 is TGTGCCAGCAGCCCATCAGGGGGTCCCAACATTCAGTACTTC.

This chain joins TRBV12-3 or TRBV12-4 and TRBJ2-1; D not resolved. Trimming took 5 bases from V and 5 from J, leaving 16 bases between them. The CDR3 extends over 15 amino acids. The CDR3 protein is CASSPGRLSHNEQFF. The CDR3 bases are TGTGCCAGCAGTCCCGGACGTCTGTCCCACAATGAGCAGTTCTTC.

V usage is TRBV6-6 and J usage is TRBJ2-5, with D unresolved. This CDR3 has 12 residues. V was cut by 5 bases and J by 5 bases, with 9 bases left in between. The germline V gene has CDR1 MNHNY and CDR2 SVGAGI (reference sequence). The CDR3 region has the DNA TGTGCCAGCAGTAAGGGTGGGGAGACCCAGTACTTC. It is translated as CASSKGGETQYF.

This clonotype was picked up many times. This sequence joins TRBV2 and TRBJ1-5; D not resolved. This CDR3 comprises 14 residues. The V end lost 2 bases, the J end lost 7 bases, and 12 bases lay between the germline ends. Per germline, CDR1 SNHLY and CDR2 FYNNEI. The CDR3 coding sequence is TGTGCCAGCAGTGAAACCTCGGGGTCGCAGCCCCAGCATTTT. Its translation: CASSETSGSQPQHF. The full variable domain, completed using reference TRBV2 and TRBJ1-5, is EPEVTQTPSHQVTQMGQEVILRCVPISNHLYFYWYRQILGQKVEFLVSFYNNEISEKSEIFDDQFSVERPDGSNFTLKIRSTKLEDSAMYFCASSETSGSQPQHFGDGTRLSIL.

This clonotype was found a few times. The rearrangement uses TRBV7-3 and TRBJ2-2, with a possible D match to TRBD1 (5 bases). Germline assignment: CDR1 SGHTA and CDR2 FQGTGA. The V gene lost 1 base and the J gene lost 2 bases, with 8 bases spanning the gap. The CDR3 is made up of 15 amino acids. In nucleotides, the CDR3 is TGTGCCAGCAGCTTAAACAGGAGAAACACCGGGGAGCTGTTTTTT. This codes for CASSLNRRNTGELFF.

The V gene is TRBV5-1, the J gene TRBJ2-3; TRBD2 matches at 8 bases. J was trimmed by 6 bases and V by 4 bases; bases with no gene match: 7. This CDR3 is built from 14 residues. The germline V gene has CDR1 SGHRS and CDR2 YFSETQ. Here the CDR3 DNA reads TGCGCCAGCAGCCGTAGCGGGGAGAGGGATACGCAGTATTTT. Protein sequence: CASSRSGERDTQYF.

The chain uses TRBV10-3 and TRBJ2-4; D remains unclear. The CDR3 has 12 residues. V was clipped by 2 bases and J by 5 bases, with 4 bases between them. CDR1 is ENHRY and CDR2 is SYGVKD in the germline V gene. Written as DNA, the CDR3 is TGTGCCATCAGTGAGATCGAAAACATTCAGTACTTC. Protein: CAISEIENIQYF.

This clonotype showed up just a few times. The chain employs TRBV28 and TRBJ2-6; no reliable D call. Germline V gene data show CDR1 as MDHEN and CDR2 as SYDVKM. V lost 8 bases and J 2 bases, leaving 7 bases between the germline ends. This CDR3 comprises 13 residues. The CDR3 sequence: CASWAAGANVLTF. Here the CDR3 DNA reads TGTGCCAGCTGGGCTGCTGGGGCCAACGTCCTGACTTTC.

This clonotype appeared a few times. This chain connects TRBV5-1 to TRBJ2-2; D is unclear. CDR1 SGHRS and CDR2 YFSETQ come from the germline V gene. The ends were cut back, 3 bases at V and 2 bases at J, with 14 bases in the middle. The CDR3 is made up of 16 amino acids. Here the CDR3 reads CASSSIVSANTGELFF. The CDR3 DNA reads TGCGCCAGCAGCTCGATAGTGTCGGCAAACACCGGGGAGCTGTTTTTT.

V and J are TRBV4-2 and TRBJ1-5; 8 positions agree with TRBD1. The CDR3 loop spans 16 amino acids. V shed 0 bases and J 5 bases; nucleotides not matched to a gene: 6. CDR1 and CDR2 from the germline V gene are LGHNA and YNFKEQ. The CDR3 region is CASSQDRGQGDQPQHF. The CDR3 DNA is TGTGCCAGCAGCCAAGATAGAGGACAGGGTGATCAGCCCCAGCATTTT.

In this sample, this clonotype turned up a few times. The CDR3 DNA reads TGTGCCATCAGTGAGGATCCCAGGGCCCAGCCCCAGCATTTT. As protein: CAISEDPRAQPQHF. The genes are TRBV10-3 and TRBJ1-5; D is possibly TRBD1 (5 bases). The CDR3 is 14 residues long. CDR1 is ENHRY and CDR2 is SYGVKD in the germline V gene. Trimming pared 2 bases from V and 7 bases from J, leaving 12 bases between.

This clonotype appeared a few times. The V call is TRBV19, the J call TRBJ2-4; D not certain. Germline CDR1 reads LNHDA; CDR2 reads SQIVND (reference sequence). The CDR3 is 12 residues long. V was shortened by 1 base and J by 11 bases, with 9 bases between the two germline ends. CDR3 loop: CASSIVPSVQYF. The CDR3 DNA reads TGTGCCAGTAGTATAGTCCCATCGGTTCAGTACTTC.

This clonotype was counted ten times or more. This chain uses TRBV20-1 with TRBJ2-5, with D uncertain. Germline values: CDR1 DFQATT, CDR2 SNEGSKA (reference sequence). There are 12 residues in the CDR3. Trimming removed 3 bases from V and 1 base from J, with 6 bases in between. In DNA form, the CDR3 reads TGCAGTGCTAGCTCTCGCCAAGAGACCCAGTACTTC. Amino acids: CSASSRQETQYF.

This clonotype has just a few counts. This chain uses TRBV12-3 or TRBV12-4 with TRBJ2-1; a possible D gene is TRBD1 (5 bases). With 6 bases removed from V and 7 bases from J, the gap between germline ends came to 10 bases. This CDR3 contains 12 residues. In nucleotides, the CDR3 is TGTGCCAGCAGCGCTCAGGGAAATGAGCAGTTCTTC. Translation gives CASSAQGNEQFF.

V gene TRBV7-9 combines with J gene TRBJ2-1, with 7 nucleotides matching TRBD2. V shed 5 bases and J 8 bases; nucleotides not matched to a gene: 12. This CDR3 has 15 residues. From germline, CDR1 is SEHNR and CDR2 FQNEAQ (reference sequence). The DNA of the CDR3 is TGTGCCAGCAGCCCCGCGGGGGAGGGGACGGATGAGCAGTTCTTC. It codes for CASSPAGEGTDEQFF.

The chain links TRBV30 to TRBJ2-1; TRBD2 agrees at 16 bases. This CDR3 is built from 16 residues. The V segment lost 2 bases and the J segment 9 bases; nucleotides outside the gene matches: 7. Germline CDR1 and CDR2: GTSNPN and SVGIG (reference sequence). CDR3 sequence (DNA): TGTGCCTGGAGTATCTCCGGGACTAGCGGGAGGGGTGAGCAGTTCTTC. Translating gives CAWSISGTSGRGEQFF.

The CDR3: CSARDIGERFTDTQYF. The CDR3 nucleotides read TGCAGTGCTAGAGACATTGGGGAGCGGTTCACAGATACGCAGTATTTT. The chain employs TRBV20-1 and TRBJ2-3; perhaps TRBD2 as D (5 bases). The CDR3 length is 16 residues. The V end lost 0 bases, the J end lost 2 bases, and 15 bases lay between the germline ends. Germline loops: CDR1 DFQATT, CDR2 SNEGSKA (reference sequence).

The chain employs TRBV9 and TRBJ2-7; the match to TRBD2 covers 8 bases. The junction had 12 bases not matched to a gene; V was cut back by 0 bases and J by 7 bases. CDR1 is SGDLS and CDR2 is YYNGEE in the germline V gene. The CDR3 length is 16 residues. As DNA, the CDR3 is TGTGCCAGCAGCGTAGACTATCCAGCGGGAGCCCAAGAGCAGTACTTC. This sequence encodes CASSVDYPAGAQEQYF.

This clonotype was observed at least ten times. This chain connects TRBV29-1 to TRBJ2-1; possibly TRBD1 for D (5 bases). Germline CDR1 is SQVTM and CDR2 is ANQGSEA. Trimming shortened V by 1 base and J by 1 base, and 17 bases separated the two germline ends. The CDR3 has 17 amino acids. For the CDR3, the DNA is TGCAGCGTTGAAGGGCAGGGCCTCTCCTTTTCCTACAATGAGCAGTTCTTC. Its protein is CSVEGQGLSFSYNEQFF.

In its sample, this clonotype was seen a few times. The chain links TRBV29-1 to TRBJ2-5; 8 bases agree with TRBD1. The V gene's germline CDR1 is SQVTM and CDR2 ANQGSEA. V lost 5 bases to trimming and J lost 5 bases; unmatched junction nucleotides: 10. The CDR3 contains 14 residues. The CDR3 is CSVPGQANRETQYF. The CDR3 DNA sequence: TGCAGCGTTCCGGGACAGGCGAATAGGGAGACCCAGTACTTC.

This chain uses TRBV12-3 or TRBV12-4 with TRBJ2-1; D is unresolved. V dropped 5 bases and J dropped 2 bases, with 16 bases sitting between them. The CDR3 runs to 16 residues. In DNA form, the CDR3 reads TGTGCCAGCAGTCGCTACTTTCCCTGGGCCTACAATGAGCAGTTCTTC. It yields the protein CASSRYFPWAYNEQFF.

This clonotype showed up just a few times. The rearrangement uses TRBV5-1 and TRBJ1-1, with TRBD1 identical over 10 bases. This CDR3 is 16 amino acids long. The germline CDR1 and CDR2 sequences are SGHRS and YFSETQ. After removal of 5 bases from V and 6 bases from J, the junction contained 13 bases not matched to a gene. In DNA form, the CDR3 reads TGCGCCAGCAGTCCTGGGACAGGGGAGGTGAGGTCTGAAGCTTTCTTT. Translation: CASSPGTGEVRSEAFF. The full variable domain, with the rest looked up from reference TRBV5-1 and TRBJ1-1, is KAGVTQTPRYLIKTRGQQVTLSCSPISGHRSVSWYQQTPGQGLQFLFEYFSETQRNKGNFPGRFSGRQFSNSRSEMNVSTLELGDSALYLCASSPGTGEVRSEAFFGQGTRLTVV.

This clonotype has only a few counts. V is TRBV7-8 and J is TRBJ1-2, with TRBD1 identical over 7 bases. There are 15 residues in the CDR3. CDR1 SGHVS and CDR2 FQNEAQ come from the germline V gene. Trimming cost V 5 bases and J 2 bases; bases outside gene matches: 8. Here the CDR3 DNA reads TGTGCCAGCAGCCCGACCGGGACAGAAAACTATGGCTACACCTTC. This gives the protein CASSPTGTENYGYTF.